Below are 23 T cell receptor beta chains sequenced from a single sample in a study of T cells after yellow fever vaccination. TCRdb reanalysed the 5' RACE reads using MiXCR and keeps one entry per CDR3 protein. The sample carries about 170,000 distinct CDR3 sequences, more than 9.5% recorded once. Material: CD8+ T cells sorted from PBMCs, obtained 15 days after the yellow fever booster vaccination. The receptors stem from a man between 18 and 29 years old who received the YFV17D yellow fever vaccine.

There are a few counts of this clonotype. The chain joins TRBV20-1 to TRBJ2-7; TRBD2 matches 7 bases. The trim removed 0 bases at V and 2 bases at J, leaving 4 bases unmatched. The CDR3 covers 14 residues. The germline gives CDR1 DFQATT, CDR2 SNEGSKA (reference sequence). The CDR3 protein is CSAREIGLAYEQYF. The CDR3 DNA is TGCAGTGCTAGAGAAATAGGACTAGCCTACGAGCAGTACTTC.

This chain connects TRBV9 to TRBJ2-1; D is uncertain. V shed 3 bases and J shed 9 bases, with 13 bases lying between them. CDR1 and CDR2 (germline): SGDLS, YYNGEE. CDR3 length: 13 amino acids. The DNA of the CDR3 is TGTGCCAGCAGCGCCCGTAGTGGTACTGAGCAGTTCTTC. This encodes CASSARSGTEQFF.

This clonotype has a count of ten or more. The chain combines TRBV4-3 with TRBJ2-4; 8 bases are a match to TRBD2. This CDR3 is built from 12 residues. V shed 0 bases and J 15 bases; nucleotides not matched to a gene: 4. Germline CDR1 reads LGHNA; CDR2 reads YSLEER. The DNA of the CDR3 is TGCGCCAGCAGCCAAGACGGGGGGGCTCCGTACTTC. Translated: CASSQDGGAPYF.

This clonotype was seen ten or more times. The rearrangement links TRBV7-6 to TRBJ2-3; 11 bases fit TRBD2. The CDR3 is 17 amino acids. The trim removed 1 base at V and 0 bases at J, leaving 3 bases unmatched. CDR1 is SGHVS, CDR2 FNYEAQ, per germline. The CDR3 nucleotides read TGTGCCAGCAGCTTAGATGGGACTAGCGGTAGCACAGATACGCAGTATTTT. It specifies CASSLDGTSGSTDTQYF.

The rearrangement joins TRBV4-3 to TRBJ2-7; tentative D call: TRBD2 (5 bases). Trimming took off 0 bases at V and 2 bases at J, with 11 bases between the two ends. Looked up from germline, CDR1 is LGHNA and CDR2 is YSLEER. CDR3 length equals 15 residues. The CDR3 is CASSQERVRTYEQYF. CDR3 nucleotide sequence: TGCGCCAGCAGCCAAGAGAGGGTACGCACCTACGAGCAGTACTTC.

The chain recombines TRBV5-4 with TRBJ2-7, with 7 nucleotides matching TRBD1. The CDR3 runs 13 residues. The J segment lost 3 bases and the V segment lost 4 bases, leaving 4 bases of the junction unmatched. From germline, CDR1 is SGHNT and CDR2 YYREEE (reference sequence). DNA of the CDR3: TGTGCCAGCAGCAACAACAGGGGCTACGAGCAGTACGTC. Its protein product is CASSNNRGYEQYV.

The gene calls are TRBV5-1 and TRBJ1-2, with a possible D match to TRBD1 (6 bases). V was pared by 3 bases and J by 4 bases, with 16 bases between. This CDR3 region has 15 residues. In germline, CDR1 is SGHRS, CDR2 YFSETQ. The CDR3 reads CASSSGVGAGYGYTF. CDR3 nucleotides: TGCGCCAGCAGCTCTGGCGTGGGGGCGGGCTATGGCTACACCTTC.

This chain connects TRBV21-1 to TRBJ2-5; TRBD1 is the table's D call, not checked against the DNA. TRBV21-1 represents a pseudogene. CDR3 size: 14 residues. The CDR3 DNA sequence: TGTGCCAGCGTTGGACAGGCCTTCCAAGAGACCCAGTACTTC. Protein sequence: CASVGQAFQETQYF.

The CDR3 protein is CASSFRGSETDTQYF. CDR3 nucleotides: TGCGCCAGCAGTTTCAGGGGGAGCGAGACAGATACGCAGTATTTT. This chain links TRBV5-1 with TRBJ2-3; 7 nucleotides line up with TRBD1. This CDR3 contains 15 residues. CDR1 SGHRS and CDR2 YFSETQ come from the germline V gene. With 5 bases clipped from V and 3 bases from J, the junction kept 9 bases outside the gene matches.

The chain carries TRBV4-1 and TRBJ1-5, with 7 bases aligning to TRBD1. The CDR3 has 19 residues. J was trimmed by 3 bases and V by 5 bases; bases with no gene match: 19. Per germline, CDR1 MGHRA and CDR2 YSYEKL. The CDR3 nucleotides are TGCGCCAGCAGCTCTCCAAAAAGTTCCGGGACAGATCACAATCAGCCCCAGCATTTT. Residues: CASSSPKSSGTDHNQPQHF.

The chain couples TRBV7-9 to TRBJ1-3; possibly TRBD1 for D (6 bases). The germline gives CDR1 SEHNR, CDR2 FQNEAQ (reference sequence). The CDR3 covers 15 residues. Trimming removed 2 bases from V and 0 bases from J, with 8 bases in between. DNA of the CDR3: TGTGCCAGCAGCTTAAGAGGGGGCTCTGGAAACACCATATATTTT. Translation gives CASSLRGGSGNTIYF.

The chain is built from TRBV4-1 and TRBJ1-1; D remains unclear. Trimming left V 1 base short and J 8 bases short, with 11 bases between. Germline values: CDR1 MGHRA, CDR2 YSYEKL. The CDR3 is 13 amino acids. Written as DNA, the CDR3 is TGCGCCAGCAGCCAAGGTGGAGCGACGGAAGCTTTCTTT. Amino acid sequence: CASSQGGATEAFF.

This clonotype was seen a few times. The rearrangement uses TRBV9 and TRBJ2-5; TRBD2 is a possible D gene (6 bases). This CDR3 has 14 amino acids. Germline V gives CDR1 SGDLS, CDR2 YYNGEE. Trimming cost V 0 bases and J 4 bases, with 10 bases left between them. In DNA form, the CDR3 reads TGTGCCAGCAGCGTAGTCGGGGGAGGAGAGACCCAGTACTTC. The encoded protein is CASSVVGGGETQYF.

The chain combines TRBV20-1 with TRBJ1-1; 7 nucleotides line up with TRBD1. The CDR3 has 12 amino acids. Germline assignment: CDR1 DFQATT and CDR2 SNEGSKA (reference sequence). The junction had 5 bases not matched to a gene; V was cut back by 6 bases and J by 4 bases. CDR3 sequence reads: CSAEGASTEAFF. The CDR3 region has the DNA TGCAGTGCGGAGGGGGCTAGCACTGAAGCTTTCTTT.

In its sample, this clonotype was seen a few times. CDR3 sequence reads: CASSVVELRGEQFF. The CDR3 nucleotides are TGTGCCAGCAGCGTAGTAGAATTGAGGGGGGAGCAGTTCTTC. This chain links TRBV9 with TRBJ2-1, with D maybe TRBD1 (6 bases). The CDR3 loop spans 14 amino acids. V was trimmed by 0 bases and J by 10 bases, leaving 14 bases between them. Germline-derived CDR1 and CDR2 are SGDLS and YYNGEE.

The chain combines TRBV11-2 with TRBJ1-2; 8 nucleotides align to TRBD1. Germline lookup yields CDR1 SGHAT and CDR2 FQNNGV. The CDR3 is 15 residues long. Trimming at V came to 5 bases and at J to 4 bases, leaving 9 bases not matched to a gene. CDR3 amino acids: CASSPPGDRGYGYTF. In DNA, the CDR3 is TGTGCCAGCAGCCCCCCGGGCGACAGGGGCTATGGCTACACCTTC. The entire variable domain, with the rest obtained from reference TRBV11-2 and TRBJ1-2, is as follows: EAGVAQSPRYKIIEKRQSVAFWCNPISGHATLYWYQQILGQGPKLLIQFQNNGVVDDSQLPKDRFSAERLKGVDSTLKIQPAKLEDSAVYLCASSPPGDRGYGYTFGSGTRLTVV.

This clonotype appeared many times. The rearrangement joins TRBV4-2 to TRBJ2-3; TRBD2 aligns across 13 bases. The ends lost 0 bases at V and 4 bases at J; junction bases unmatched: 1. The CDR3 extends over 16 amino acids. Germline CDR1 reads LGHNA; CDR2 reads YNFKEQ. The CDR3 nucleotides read TGTGCCAGCAGCCAAGATGGGACTAGCGGGGCAGATACGCAGTATTTT. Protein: CASSQDGTSGADTQYF.

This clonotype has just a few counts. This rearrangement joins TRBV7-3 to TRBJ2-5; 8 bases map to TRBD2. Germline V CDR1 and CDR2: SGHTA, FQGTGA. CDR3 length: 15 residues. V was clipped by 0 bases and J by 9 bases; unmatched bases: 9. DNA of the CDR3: TGTGCCAGCAGCTTAACCCCAGCGGGGGCGAGGTCCCAGTACTTC. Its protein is CASSLTPAGARSQYF.

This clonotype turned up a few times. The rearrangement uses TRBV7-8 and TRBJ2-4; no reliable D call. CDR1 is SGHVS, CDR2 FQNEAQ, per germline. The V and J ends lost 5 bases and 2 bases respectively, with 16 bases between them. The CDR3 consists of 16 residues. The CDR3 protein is CASSRRPLESKNIQYF. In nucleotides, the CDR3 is TGTGCCAGCAGCCGCAGGCCCCTCGAGTCCAAAAACATTCAGTACTTC.

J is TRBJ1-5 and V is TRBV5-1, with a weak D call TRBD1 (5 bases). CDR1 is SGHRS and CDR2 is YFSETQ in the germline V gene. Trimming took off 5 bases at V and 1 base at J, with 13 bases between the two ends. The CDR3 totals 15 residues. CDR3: CASSQGFGSNQPQHF. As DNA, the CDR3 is TGCGCCAGCAGTCAGGGATTCGGAAGCAATCAGCCCCAGCATTTT.

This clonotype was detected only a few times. The DNA of the CDR3 is TGCGCCAGCAGCCAACGGGGTAGCGGGGGGCTAGCCTACAATGAGCAGTTCTTC. It is translated as CASSQRGSGGLAYNEQFF. The genes are TRBV4-1 and TRBJ2-1; 10 positions agree with TRBD2. V was pared by 2 bases and J by 2 bases, with 9 bases of the junction left unmatched. This CDR3 has 18 residues. Germline-derived CDR1 and CDR2 are MGHRA and YSYEKL.

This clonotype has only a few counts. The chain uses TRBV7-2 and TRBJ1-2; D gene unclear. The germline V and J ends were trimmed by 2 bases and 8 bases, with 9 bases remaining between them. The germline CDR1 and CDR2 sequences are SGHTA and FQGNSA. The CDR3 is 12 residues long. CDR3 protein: CASSLLSGGYTF. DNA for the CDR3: TGTGCCAGCAGCTTATTAAGCGGCGGCTACACCTTC.

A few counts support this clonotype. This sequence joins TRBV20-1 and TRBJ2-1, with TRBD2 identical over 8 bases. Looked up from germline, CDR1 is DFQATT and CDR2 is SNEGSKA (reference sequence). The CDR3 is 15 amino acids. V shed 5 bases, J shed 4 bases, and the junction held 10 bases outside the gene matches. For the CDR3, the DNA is TGCAGTGCTGCGGGGGGCCAGAAGAGTTACAATGAGCAGTTCTTC. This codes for CSAAGGQKSYNEQFF.